The 6 T cell receptor beta chains reported below all come from one sample, sequenced in a study of regulatory T cells in long-lasting Graves disease. Library construction for TCR beta used iRepertoire HTBI primers and Arm-PCR of CDR3 regions. Via MiXCR, TCRdb re-called the multiplex PCR reads, giving one row per CDR3 protein. This sample has hundreds of thousands of distinct CDR3 sequences, with less than 20% found just once. Sample time point: newly diagnosed GD, antithyroid drugs for less than 3 months. With RNA extracted from PBMCs as input, the TCR library was made. These data are also associated with another study on T cells in Graves' hyperthyroidism and ophthalmopathy.

The starting material was peripheral blood mononuclear cells (PBMCs), obtained at new diagnosis, from a patient treated with antithyroid drugs. The receptors stem from a woman aged 25 to 39 with Graves disease.

This clonotype was seen at least ten times. The chain combines TRBV11-2 with TRBJ1-2; 8 bases match TRBD1. Germline assignment: CDR1 SGHAT and CDR2 FQNNGV. The CDR3 loop spans 15 amino acids. Trimming at V came to 6 bases and at J to 1 base, leaving 7 bases not matched to a gene. DNA of the CDR3: TGTGCCAGCAGATCCTACGACAGGGGTAACTATGGCTACACCTTC. This encodes CASRSYDRGNYGYTF.

This clonotype came up a few times. This chain connects TRBV28 to TRBJ1-5; D unclear. Trimming removed 8 bases at V and 0 bases at J, with 8 bases between. Germline CDR1 reads MDHEN; CDR2 reads SYDVKM. The CDR3 sequence is 13 residues long. The CDR3 here is CASREVSNQPQHF. For the CDR3, the DNA is TGTGCCAGCCGGGAGGTTAGCAATCAGCCCCAGCATTTT.

This clonotype turned up a few times. The gene calls are TRBV7-9 and TRBJ2-1, with 14 bases identical to TRBD2. Germline trimming cut 4 bases from V and 8 bases from J; bases unmatched to any gene: 19. Germline V gene data show CDR1 as SEHNR and CDR2 as FQNEAQ (reference sequence). This CDR3 is built from 20 residues. CDR3: CASSSRPPRIGTSGSDEQFF. The CDR3 nucleotides read TGTGCCAGCAGCTCCCGTCCACCCCGGATAGGGACTAGCGGGAGCGATGAGCAGTTCTTC.

Note on this clonotype: This may arise from a read error, as a much more abundant clone is one base away. The J gene is TRBJ2-7, the V gene TRBV28; 8 positions agree with TRBD1. This CDR3 region has 15 residues. Germline values: CDR1 MDHEN, CDR2 SYDVKM. V shed 7 bases, J shed 7 bases, and the junction held 15 bases outside the gene matches. CDR3 in amino acids: CASNLPTGAYNEQYF. CDR3 sequence (DNA): TGTGCCAGCAATCTCCCGACAGGGGCATACAATGAGCAGTACTTC.

Many counts were recorded for this clonotype. V usage is TRBV28 and J usage is TRBJ2-3; 7 bases are a match to TRBD2. V lost 5 bases and J lost 6; bases outside the gene matches: 14. CDR3 length: 16 residues. Germline CDR1 is MDHEN and CDR2 is SYDVKM. The CDR3 DNA follows: TGTGCCAGCAGTCCGCCCAGGGCGGGAGAGCTCGATACGCAGTATTTT. Its protein product is CASSPPRAGELDTQYF.

In its sample, this clonotype was seen many times. The chain recombines TRBV28 with TRBJ1-1; D perhaps matches TRBD1 (5 bases). The CDR3 extends over 11 amino acids. V was cut by 3 bases and J by 11 bases, with 10 bases left in between. Germline CDR1 is MDHEN and CDR2 is SYDVKM. The CDR3: CASSFTGTAFF. Here the CDR3 DNA reads TGTGCCAGCAGTTTCACAGGTACGGCTTTCTTT.